Each of the 26 T cell receptor beta chains below was sequenced from the same sample in a study of T cell changes during pregnancy in multiple sclerosis. Assay: immunoSEQ multiplex PCR; the TCRdb copy retains only in-frame clones and omits some. Here the sample spans approximately 45,000 clones, less than 95% being singletons. Sequencing used CD8+ T cells from peripheral blood mononuclear cells, obtained in the second trimester of pregnancy. The receptor set was obtained from a female donor with multiple sclerosis, enrolled in a pregnancy study.

This sequence joins TRBV4-3 and TRBJ2-3, with a weak D call TRBD2 (5 bases). The CDR3 is made up of 12 amino acids. V dropped 3 bases and J dropped 4 bases, with 5 bases sitting between them. CDR1 LGHNA and CDR2 YSLEER come from the germline V gene. Here the CDR3 DNA reads TGCGCCAGCAGCCAGAGGGCAGATACGCAGTATTTT. The encoded protein is CASSQRADTQYF.

The chain employs TRBV5-1 and TRBJ1-1; D gene unclear. CDR1 is SGHRS, CDR2 YFSETQ, per germline. This CDR3 spans 17 amino acids. The germline V and J ends were trimmed by 0 bases and 0 bases, with 15 bases remaining between them. CDR3 amino acids: CASSLGFIGKVNTEAFF. The CDR3 bases are TGCGCCAGCAGCTTGGGTTTCATCGGGAAGGTGAACACTGAAGCTTTCTTT.

The chain has TRBV7-8 and TRBJ1-2, with 7 bases aligning to TRBD1. The ends lost 2 bases at V and 8 bases at J; junction bases unmatched: 14. Germline CDR1 is SGHVS and CDR2 is FQNEAQ. The CDR3 is 16 residues long. CDR3 sequence: CASSLTIGQAVRGYTF. The CDR3 coding sequence is TGTGCCAGCAGCTTAACTATCGGACAGGCCGTTAGGGGCTACACCTTC.

The CDR3 region is CASSPGAGLTDTQYF. The CDR3 DNA follows: TGTGCCAGCAGCCCCGGAGCAGGGCTCACAGATACGCAGTATTTT. The chain employs TRBV5-6 and TRBJ2-3; D perhaps matches TRBD1 (5 bases). Per the germline V gene, CDR1 is SGHDT and CDR2 is YYEEEE. Trimming stripped 4 bases from V and 2 bases from J, with 14 bases between. The CDR3 length is 15 residues.

The V gene is TRBV6-6, the J gene TRBJ1-2; no firm D call. V was shortened by 6 bases and J by 8 bases, with 13 bases between the two germline ends. In germline, CDR1 is MNHNY, CDR2 SVGAGI (reference sequence). The CDR3 loop spans 12 amino acids. Written as DNA, the CDR3 is TGTGCCAGCAGCAGTCCGGGGAACGGCTACACCTTC. Translating gives CASSSPGNGYTF.

The chain links TRBV5-4 to TRBJ2-5; D is possibly TRBD2 (6 bases). This CDR3 spans 13 amino acids. Trimming pared 9 bases from V and 1 base from J, leaving 13 bases between. Per the germline V gene, CDR1 is SGHNT and CDR2 is YYREEE (reference sequence). The CDR3 DNA is TGTGCCACTTCGCAGGGACTCCAAGAGACCCAGTACTTC. This encodes CATSQGLQETQYF. Together with reference TRBV5-4 and TRBJ2-5, the CDR3 gives the full variable domain: ETGVTQSPTHLIKTRGQQVTLRCSSQSGHNTVSWYQQALGQGPQFIFQYYREEENGRGNFPPRFSGLQFPNYSSELNVNALELDDSALYLCATSQGLQETQYFGPGTRLLVL.

The chain uses TRBV7-6 and TRBJ1-6; D not resolved. This CDR3 comprises 17 residues. CDR1 is SGHVS, CDR2 FNYEAQ, per germline. V was clipped by 3 bases and J by 0 bases, with 12 bases between them. The CDR3 DNA follows: TGTGCCAGCAGCTTTGGACTGAGGAGCTCCTATAATTCACCCCTCCACTTT. It specifies CASSFGLRSSYNSPLHF.

This chain links TRBV6-5 with TRBJ1-1, with unresolved D. Germline V CDR1 and CDR2: MNHEY, SVGAGI. There are 13 residues in the CDR3. V was clipped by 2 bases and J by 6 bases, with 10 bases between them. The DNA for the CDR3 is TGTGCCAGCAGTTACGTCACAACCTCTGAAGCTTTCTTT. Its translation: CASSYVTTSEAFF.

This clone was seen just once. The chain carries TRBV27 and TRBJ2-7; TRBD2 matches 8 bases. The length of the CDR3 is 15 residues. The trim removed 0 bases at V and 3 bases at J, leaving 4 bases unmatched. Per the germline V gene, CDR1 is MNHEY and CDR2 is SMNVEV (reference sequence). CDR3 sequence reads: CASSLSRGVLYEQYF. The CDR3 DNA reads as TGTGCCAGCAGTTTATCGCGGGGGGTCCTCTACGAGCAGTACTTC.

The chain combines TRBV10-2 with TRBJ2-5; maybe TRBD1 (6 bases). This CDR3 has 13 amino acids. Germline V gives CDR1 WSHSY, CDR2 SAAADI. With 5 bases removed from V and 4 bases from J, the gap between germline ends came to 11 bases. The CDR3 protein is CASSRRGLETQYF. In DNA form, the CDR3 reads TGCGCCAGCAGTCGAAGGGGGTTAGAGACCCAGTACTTC.

The chain joins TRBV27 to TRBJ1-1; D is undetermined. Per germline, CDR1 MNHEY and CDR2 SMNVEV (reference sequence). Trimming pared 6 bases from V and 0 bases from J, leaving 17 bases between. The CDR3 is 16 amino acids. CDR3 sequence reads: CASSPWTVTMNTEAFF. The CDR3 DNA reads as TGTGCCAGCAGCCCCTGGACGGTGACTATGAACACTGAAGCTTTCTTT.

For the CDR3, the DNA is TGTGCCAGCAGCTTATGGGGCCAGGGGGCCGACGAGCAGTACTTC. This sequence encodes CASSLWGQGADEQYF. The chain recombines TRBV7-6 with TRBJ2-7, with 8 bases lining up with TRBD1. After removal of 2 bases from V and 5 bases from J, the junction contained 8 bases not matched to a gene. Germline lookup yields CDR1 SGHVS and CDR2 FNYEAQ. The CDR3 consists of 15 residues.

V and J are TRBV5-4 and TRBJ2-5, with a weak D call TRBD2 (6 bases). This CDR3 comprises 14 residues. Trimming left V 1 base short and J 2 bases short, with 9 bases between. Germline V CDR1 and CDR2: SGHNT, YYREEE (reference sequence). The CDR3 bases are TGTGCCAGCAGCTTGCGAAGCGGGCAAGAGACCCAGTACTTC. This encodes CASSLRSGQETQYF.

This chain uses TRBV4-2 with TRBJ1-6, with D unresolved. Per the germline V gene, CDR1 is LGHNA and CDR2 is YNFKEQ. The CDR3 has 13 residues. V lost 8 bases to trimming and J lost 9 bases, with 14 bases between them. CDR3 nucleotides: TGTGCCAGCGCCCCGCGGGAAGTTTCACCCCTCCACTTT. Amino acids: CASAPREVSPLHF.

The V gene is TRBV19, the J gene TRBJ2-1, with 10 bases identical to TRBD1. The V gene's germline CDR1 is LNHDA and CDR2 SQIVND (reference sequence). The CDR3 has 15 amino acids. J was trimmed by 5 bases and V by 2 bases; bases with no gene match: 3. CDR3 sequence reads: CASSIPGQGNNEQFF. DNA for the CDR3: TGTGCCAGTAGTATACCGGGACAGGGGAACAATGAGCAGTTCTTC.

This clone was found once. V gene TRBV7-2 combines with J gene TRBJ1-5; D not resolved. This CDR3 region has 12 residues. V lost 5 bases to trimming and J lost 6 bases, with 8 bases between them. Germline V lookup: CDR1 SGHTA, CDR2 FQGNSA. DNA of the CDR3: TGTGCCAGCAGCCGGGGTTCTCAGCCCCAGCATTTT. This translates into CASSRGSQPQHF.

Turning to this clone: Its ends do not fully match the called genes, so a read error is possible. The chain joins TRBV4-2 to TRBJ1-1; tentatively, D is TRBD1 (5 bases). The V gene's germline CDR1 is LGHNA and CDR2 YNFKEQ. The CDR3 contains 15 residues. DNA for the CDR3: TGTGCCAGCAGCCAAGATCCAGGGCTGAAGACTGAAGCTTTCTTT. Translating gives CASSQDPGLKTEAFF.

V is TRBV6-5 and J is TRBJ2-2, with a tentative D call TRBD1 (6 bases). Germline assignment: CDR1 MNHEY and CDR2 SVGAGI. This CDR3 region has 14 residues. V was clipped by 5 bases and J by 6 bases, with 13 bases between them. The CDR3 DNA sequence: TGTGCCAGCAGTGCGGACAGTCTCCCCGGGGAGCTGTTTTTT. It is translated as CASSADSLPGELFF.

The J gene is TRBJ2-7, the V gene TRBV9, with 9 positions matching TRBD1. The CDR3 loop spans 15 amino acids. After removal of 0 bases from V and 5 bases from J, the junction contained 6 bases not matched to a gene. Germline CDR1 SGDLS, CDR2 YYNGEE. The CDR3 DNA follows: TGTGCCAGCAGCGTAGGGACGGACAGGGGCAACGAGCAGTACTTC. This gives the protein CASSVGTDRGNEQYF.

The chain combines TRBV7-2 with TRBJ2-3; 7 bases line up with TRBD2. The CDR3 extends over 15 amino acids. V gave up 5 bases and J gave up 5 bases; unmatched junction bases: 10. CDR1 and CDR2 (germline): SGHTA, FQGNSA. The CDR3 is CASSVGTTQVDTQYF. DNA of the CDR3: TGTGCCAGCAGCGTCGGGACTACCCAGGTAGATACGCAGTATTTT.

The chain links TRBV25-1 to TRBJ1-2, with D perhaps matching TRBD1 (5 bases). This CDR3 contains 14 residues. Germline V CDR1 and CDR2: MGHDK, SYGVNS. The V and J ends lost 3 bases and 3 bases respectively, with 11 bases between them. For the CDR3, the DNA is TGTGCCAGCAGTGACCTGACAGTCTACTATGGCTACACCTTC. Its protein product is CASSDLTVYYGYTF.

In this sample, this clone turned up a few times. The chain couples TRBV7-9 to TRBJ1-1; unclear D gene. This CDR3 has 14 residues. V was trimmed by 5 bases and J by 0 bases, leaving 10 bases between them. The germline V gene has CDR1 SEHNR and CDR2 FQNEAQ (reference sequence). CDR3 amino acids: CASSLGSLNTEAFF. DNA of the CDR3: TGTGCCAGCAGCCTGGGCAGCCTGAACACTGAAGCTTTCTTT.

J is TRBJ2-7 and V is TRBV4-3, with a tentative D call TRBD1 (5 bases). Germline V gene sequence: CDR1 LGHNA, CDR2 YSLEER. The V end lost 0 bases, the J end lost 3 bases, and 12 bases lay between the germline ends. The CDR3 consists of 15 residues. DNA of the CDR3: TGCGCCAGCAGCCAAGATAGACAGAGTGGCTACGAGCAGTACTTC. Its translation: CASSQDRQSGYEQYF.

The chain has TRBV30 and TRBJ1-1, with D perhaps matching TRBD1 (6 bases). This CDR3 region has 14 residues. With 3 bases removed from V and 1 base from J, the gap between germline ends came to 12 bases. From germline, CDR1 is GTSNPN and CDR2 SVGIG (reference sequence). The DNA for the CDR3 is TGTGCCTGGAGAGGCACAGGGTGGAACACTGAAGCTTTCTTT. Amino acids: CAWRGTGWNTEAFF.

The chain is built from TRBV27 and TRBJ1-5; perhaps TRBD1 as D (5 bases). This CDR3 has 15 residues. CDR1 is MNHEY and CDR2 is SMNVEV in the germline V gene (reference sequence). V lost 3 bases, J lost 1 base, and 10 bases lay in between. The CDR3 sequence: CASSFLGGSNQPQHF. The CDR3 region has the DNA TGTGCCAGCAGTTTTTTGGGGGGGAGCAATCAGCCCCAGCATTTT.

The chain carries TRBV7-9 and TRBJ2-3; 10 bases line up with TRBD2. The CDR3 length is 15 residues. After removal of 4 bases from V and 1 base from J, the junction contained 2 bases not matched to a gene. Germline CDR1 reads SEHNR; CDR2 reads FQNEAQ (reference sequence). Here the CDR3 reads CASSSLAGGTDTQYF. The DNA of the CDR3 is TGTGCCAGCAGCTCGCTAGCGGGGGGCACAGATACGCAGTATTTT.